The entry below gives a single TCR beta chain sequence along with its context. Between the trimmed V and J ends, which lost 0 bases and 11 bases, there was a span of 17 bases. The CDR3 length is 15 residues. The germline V gene has CDR1 SGHVS and CDR2 FNYEAQ. In the original processing: Cell counts per sample came from amplifying reference gene primers. TCRdb's copy holds only in-frame clones and misses some; the assay was immunoSEQ multiplex PCR. The DNA was the basis for D and trimming; V, J and clone size are from that table. The sample lists 270,000 or so clones; just over 90% were seen once. Participant age was roughly 18 to 89 years, and participants resided in roughly 25 US areas. This record comes from a study of blood T cell repertoires in COVID-19. Study details: There were acute and convalescent COVID-19 samples, and they came from the United States, Italy and Spain.

Source material: PBMCs or T cells enriched from blood (not recorded which). This sequence was found in a woman between 35 and 50 years old with acute COVID-19. This chain connects TRBV7-6 to TRBJ2-1; D is possibly TRBD2 (5 bases). This chain's CDR3 is CASSLAYSGSGKQFF. The CDR3 coding sequence is TGTGCCAGCAGCTTAGCCTACTCGGGGTCGGGGAAGCAGTTCTTC. The variable domain in full, with the rest retrieved from reference TRBV7-6 and TRBJ2-1, is GAGVSQSPRYKVTKRGQDVALRCDPISGHVSLYWYRQALGQGPEFLTYFNYEAQQDKSGLPNDRFSAERPEGSISTLTIQRTEQRDSAMYRCASSLAYSGSGKQFFGPGTRLTVL.